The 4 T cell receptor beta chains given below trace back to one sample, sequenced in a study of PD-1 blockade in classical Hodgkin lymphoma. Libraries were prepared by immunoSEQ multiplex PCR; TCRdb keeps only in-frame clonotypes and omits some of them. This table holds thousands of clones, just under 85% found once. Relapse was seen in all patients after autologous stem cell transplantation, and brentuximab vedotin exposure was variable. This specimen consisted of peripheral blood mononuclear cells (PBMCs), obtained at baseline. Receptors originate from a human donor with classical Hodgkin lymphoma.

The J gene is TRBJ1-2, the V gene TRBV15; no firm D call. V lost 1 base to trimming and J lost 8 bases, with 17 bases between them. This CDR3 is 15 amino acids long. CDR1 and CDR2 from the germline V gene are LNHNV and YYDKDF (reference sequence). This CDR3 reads CATSRGPESPGGYTF. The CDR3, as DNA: TGTGCCACCAGCAGAGGACCCGAATCGCCCGGGGGCTACACCTTC.

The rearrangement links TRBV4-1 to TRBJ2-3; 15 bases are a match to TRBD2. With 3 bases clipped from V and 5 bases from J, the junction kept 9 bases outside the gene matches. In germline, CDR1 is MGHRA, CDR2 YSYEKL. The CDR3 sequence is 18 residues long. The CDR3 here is CASSHPRTSGRGRDTQYF. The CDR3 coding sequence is TGCGCCAGCAGCCATCCACGGACTAGCGGGAGGGGCAGAGATACGCAGTATTTT.

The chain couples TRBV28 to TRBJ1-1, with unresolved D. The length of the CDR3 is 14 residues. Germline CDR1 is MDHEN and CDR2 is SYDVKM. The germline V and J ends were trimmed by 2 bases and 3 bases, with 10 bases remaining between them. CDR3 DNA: TGTGCCAGCAGTTTACTGGGTGTAGACACTGAAGCTTTCTTT. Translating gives CASSLLGVDTEAFF.

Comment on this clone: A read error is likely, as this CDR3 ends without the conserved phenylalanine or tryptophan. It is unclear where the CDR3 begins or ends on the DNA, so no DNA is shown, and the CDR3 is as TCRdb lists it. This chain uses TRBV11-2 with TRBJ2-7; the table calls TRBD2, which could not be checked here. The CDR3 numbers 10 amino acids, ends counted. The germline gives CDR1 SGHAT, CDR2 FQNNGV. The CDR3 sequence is CASSLDLVPG.